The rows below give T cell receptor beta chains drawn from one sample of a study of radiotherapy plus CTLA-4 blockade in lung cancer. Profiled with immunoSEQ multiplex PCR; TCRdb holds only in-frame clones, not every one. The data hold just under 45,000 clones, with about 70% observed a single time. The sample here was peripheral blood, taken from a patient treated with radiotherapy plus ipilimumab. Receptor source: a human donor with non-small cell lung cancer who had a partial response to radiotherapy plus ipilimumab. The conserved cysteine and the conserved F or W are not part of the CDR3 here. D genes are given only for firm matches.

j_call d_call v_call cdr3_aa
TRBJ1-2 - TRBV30 AWSWGGAMIYYGYT
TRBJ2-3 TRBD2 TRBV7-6 ASSRAGAGSADTQY
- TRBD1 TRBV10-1 ATQGVDEQY
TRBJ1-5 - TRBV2 ASKGQGYSNQPQH
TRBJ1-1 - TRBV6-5 ASSMDGLLNTEAF
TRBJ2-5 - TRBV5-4 ASSLNSQETQY
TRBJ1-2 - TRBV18 ASSPQGVSNYGYT
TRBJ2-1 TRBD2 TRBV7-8 ASSLSLAGGYNEQF
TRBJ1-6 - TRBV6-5 ASSAGHSNSPLH
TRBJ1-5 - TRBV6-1 ASDWGDGNQPQH
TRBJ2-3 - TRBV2 ASSDPGAPSTDTQY
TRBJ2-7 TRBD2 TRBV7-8 ASSLVKREAMSSYEQY
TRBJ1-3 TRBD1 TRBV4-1 ASSQDDRVRSGNTIY
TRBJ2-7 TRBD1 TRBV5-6 ASSFDVPGQGASAREQY
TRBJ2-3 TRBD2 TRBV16 ASSPNGTSGGAKTDTQY
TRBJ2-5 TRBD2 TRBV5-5 ASSFSGGKETQY
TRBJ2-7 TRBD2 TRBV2 ASQRELPYEQY
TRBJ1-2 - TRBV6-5 ASSPGVNYGYT
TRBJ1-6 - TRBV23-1 ASSQSPGGQGRDSPLH
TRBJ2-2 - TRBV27 ASSFSRAGGELF
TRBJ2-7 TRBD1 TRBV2 ASGPTGHEQY
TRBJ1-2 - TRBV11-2 ASSRNSYGYT
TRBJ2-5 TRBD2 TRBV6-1 ASTPTGGSLGTQY
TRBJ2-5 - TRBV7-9 ASSAQETQY
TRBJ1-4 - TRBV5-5 ASSAARVGEKLF
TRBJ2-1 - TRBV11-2 ASSFVGHEQF